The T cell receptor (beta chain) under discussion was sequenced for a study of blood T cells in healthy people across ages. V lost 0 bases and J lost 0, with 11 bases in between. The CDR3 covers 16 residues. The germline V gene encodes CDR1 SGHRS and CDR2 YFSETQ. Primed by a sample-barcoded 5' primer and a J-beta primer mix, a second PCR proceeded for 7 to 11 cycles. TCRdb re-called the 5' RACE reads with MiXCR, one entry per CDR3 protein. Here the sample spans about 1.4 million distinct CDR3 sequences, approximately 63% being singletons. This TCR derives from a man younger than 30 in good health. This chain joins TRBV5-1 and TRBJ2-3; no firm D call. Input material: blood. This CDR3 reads CASSLDGSSSTDTQYF. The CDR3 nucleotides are TGCGCCAGCAGCTTGGACGGCAGTTCTAGCACAGATACGCAGTATTTT.